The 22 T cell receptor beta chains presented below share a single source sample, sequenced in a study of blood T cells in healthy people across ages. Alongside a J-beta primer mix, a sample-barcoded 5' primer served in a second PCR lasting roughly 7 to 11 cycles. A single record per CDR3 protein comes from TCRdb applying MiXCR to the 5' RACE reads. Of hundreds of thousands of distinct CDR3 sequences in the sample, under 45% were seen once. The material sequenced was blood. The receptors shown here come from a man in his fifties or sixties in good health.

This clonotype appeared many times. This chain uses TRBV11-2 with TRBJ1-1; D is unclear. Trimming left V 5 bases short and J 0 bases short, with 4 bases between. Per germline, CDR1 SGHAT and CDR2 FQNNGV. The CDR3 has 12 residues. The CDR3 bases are TGTGCCAGCAGCCATCTGAACACTGAAGCTTTCTTT. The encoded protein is CASSHLNTEAFF.

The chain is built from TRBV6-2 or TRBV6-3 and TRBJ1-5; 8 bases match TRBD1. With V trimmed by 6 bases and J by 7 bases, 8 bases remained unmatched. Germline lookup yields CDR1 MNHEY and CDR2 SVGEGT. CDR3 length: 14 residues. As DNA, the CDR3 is TGTGCCAGCAGCCTCAGGGGGCGCATGCAGCCCCAGCATTTT. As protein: CASSLRGRMQPQHF.

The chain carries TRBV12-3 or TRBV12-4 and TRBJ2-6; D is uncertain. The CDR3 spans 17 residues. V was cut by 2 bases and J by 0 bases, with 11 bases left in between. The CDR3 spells CASSLLRGDSGANVLTF. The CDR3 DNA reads TGTGCCAGCAGTTTACTCCGCGGCGACTCTGGGGCCAACGTCCTGACTTTC.

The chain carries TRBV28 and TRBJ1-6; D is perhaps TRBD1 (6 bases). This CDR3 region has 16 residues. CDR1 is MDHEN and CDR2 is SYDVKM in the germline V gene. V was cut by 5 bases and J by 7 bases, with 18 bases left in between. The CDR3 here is CASSTWGARKNSPLHF. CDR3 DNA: TGTGCCAGCAGTACATGGGGGGCGAGAAAGAATTCACCCCTCCACTTT.

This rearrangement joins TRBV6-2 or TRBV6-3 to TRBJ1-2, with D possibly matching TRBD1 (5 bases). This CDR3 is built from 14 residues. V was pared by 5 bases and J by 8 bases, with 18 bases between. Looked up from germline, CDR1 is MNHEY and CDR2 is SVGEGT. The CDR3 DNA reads TGTGCCAGCAGTCTTCTTCAGGGTGTCCGCGGCTACACCTTC. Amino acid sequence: CASSLLQGVRGYTF.

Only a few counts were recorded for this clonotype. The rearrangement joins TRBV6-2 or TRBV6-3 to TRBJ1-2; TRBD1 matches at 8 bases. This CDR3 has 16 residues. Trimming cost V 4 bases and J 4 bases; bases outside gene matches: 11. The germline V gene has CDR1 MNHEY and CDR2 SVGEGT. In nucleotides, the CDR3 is TGTGCCAGCAGTTTCTTACGACAGGGGAGCGGCTATGGCTACACCTTC. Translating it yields CASSFLRQGSGYGYTF.

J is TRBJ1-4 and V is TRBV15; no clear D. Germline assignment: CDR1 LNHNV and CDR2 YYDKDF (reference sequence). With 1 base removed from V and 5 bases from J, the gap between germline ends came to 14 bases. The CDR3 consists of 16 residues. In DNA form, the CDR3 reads TGTGCCACCAGCAGAGCGCGGGGAGTCACAAATGAAAAACTGTTTTTT. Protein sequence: CATSRARGVTNEKLFF.

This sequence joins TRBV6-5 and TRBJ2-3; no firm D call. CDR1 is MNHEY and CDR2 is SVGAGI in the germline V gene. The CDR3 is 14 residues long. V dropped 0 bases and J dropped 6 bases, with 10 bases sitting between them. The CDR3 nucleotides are TGTGCCAGCAGTTACTCGACCTTGGCGGATACGCAGTATTTT. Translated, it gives CASSYSTLADTQYF.

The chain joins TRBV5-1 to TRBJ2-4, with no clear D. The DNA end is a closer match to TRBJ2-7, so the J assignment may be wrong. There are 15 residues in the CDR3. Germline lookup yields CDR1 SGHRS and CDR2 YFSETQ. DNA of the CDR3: TGCGCCAGCAGCTTCCTCAACGGACCGTTGGACGAGCAGTACTTC. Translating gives CASSFLNGPLDEQYF.

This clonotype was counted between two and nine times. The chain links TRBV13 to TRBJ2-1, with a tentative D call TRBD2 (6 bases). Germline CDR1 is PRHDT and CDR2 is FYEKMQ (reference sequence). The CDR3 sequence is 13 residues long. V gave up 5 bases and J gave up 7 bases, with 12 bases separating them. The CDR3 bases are TGTGCCAGCAGCGGGGGACTGTCAAATGAGCAGTTCTTC. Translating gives CASSGGLSNEQFF. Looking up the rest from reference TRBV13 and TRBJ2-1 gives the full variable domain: AAGVIQSPRHLIKEKRETATLKCYPIPRHDTVYWYQQGPGQDPQFLISFYEKMQSDKGSIPDRFSAQQFSDYHSELNMSSLELGDSALYFCASSGGLSNEQFFGPGTRLTVL.

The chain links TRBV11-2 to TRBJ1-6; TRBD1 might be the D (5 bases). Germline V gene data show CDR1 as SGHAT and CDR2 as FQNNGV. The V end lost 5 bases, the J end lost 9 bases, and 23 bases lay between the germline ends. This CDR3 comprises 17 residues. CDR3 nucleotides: TGTGCCAGCAGCCACCAAGGCCGGGGCACCGTCCTTTCACCCCTCCACTTT. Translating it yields CASSHQGRGTVLSPLHF.

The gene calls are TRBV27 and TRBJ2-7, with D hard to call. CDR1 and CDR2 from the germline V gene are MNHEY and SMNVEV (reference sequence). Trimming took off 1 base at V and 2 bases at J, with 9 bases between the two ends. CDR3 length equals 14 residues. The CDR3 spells CASSLFGRTYEQYF. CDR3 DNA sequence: TGTGCCAGCAGTTTATTCGGCCGAACCTACGAGCAGTACTTC.

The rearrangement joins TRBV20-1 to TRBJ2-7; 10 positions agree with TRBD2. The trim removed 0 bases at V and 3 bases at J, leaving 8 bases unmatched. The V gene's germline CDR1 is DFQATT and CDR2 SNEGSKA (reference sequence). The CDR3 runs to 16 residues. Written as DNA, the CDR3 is TGCAGTGCTAGAGATCAAGTTTTAGCGGGGGGCTACGAGCAGTACTTC. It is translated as CSARDQVLAGGYEQYF.

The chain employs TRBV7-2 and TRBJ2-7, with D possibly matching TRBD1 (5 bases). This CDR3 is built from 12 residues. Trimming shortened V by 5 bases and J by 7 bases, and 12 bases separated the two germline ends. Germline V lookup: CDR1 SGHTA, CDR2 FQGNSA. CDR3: CASSHRGWEQYF. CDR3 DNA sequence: TGTGCCAGCAGCCATAGGGGTTGGGAGCAGTACTTC.

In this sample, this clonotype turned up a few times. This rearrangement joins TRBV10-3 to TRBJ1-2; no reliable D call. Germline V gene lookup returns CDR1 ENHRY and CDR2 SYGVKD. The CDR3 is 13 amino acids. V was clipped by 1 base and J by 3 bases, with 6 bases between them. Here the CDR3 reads CAISELGHYGYTF. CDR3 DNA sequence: TGTGCCATCAGTGAGTTGGGTCACTATGGCTACACCTTC.

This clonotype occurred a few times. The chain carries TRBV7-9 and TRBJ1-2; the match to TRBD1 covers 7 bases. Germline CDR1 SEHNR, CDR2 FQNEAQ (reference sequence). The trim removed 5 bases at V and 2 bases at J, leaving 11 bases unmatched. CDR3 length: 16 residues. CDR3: CASSTDREPSNYGYTF. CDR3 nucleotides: TGTGCCAGCAGCACCGACAGGGAACCTTCAAACTATGGCTACACCTTC. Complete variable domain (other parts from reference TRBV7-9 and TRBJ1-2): DTGVSQNPRHKITKRGQNVTFRCDPISEHNRLYWYRQTLGQGPEFLTYFQNEAQLEKSRLLSDRFSAERPKGSFSTLEIQRTEQGDSAMYLCASSTDREPSNYGYTFGSGTRLTVV.

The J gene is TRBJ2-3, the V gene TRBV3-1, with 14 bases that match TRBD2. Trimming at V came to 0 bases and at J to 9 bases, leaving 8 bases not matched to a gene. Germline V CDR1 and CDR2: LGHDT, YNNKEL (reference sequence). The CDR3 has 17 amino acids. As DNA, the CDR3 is TGTGCCAGCAGCCAAGAAGGACTAGCGGGGGGATTAAGAACGCAGTATTTT. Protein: CASSQEGLAGGLRTQYF.

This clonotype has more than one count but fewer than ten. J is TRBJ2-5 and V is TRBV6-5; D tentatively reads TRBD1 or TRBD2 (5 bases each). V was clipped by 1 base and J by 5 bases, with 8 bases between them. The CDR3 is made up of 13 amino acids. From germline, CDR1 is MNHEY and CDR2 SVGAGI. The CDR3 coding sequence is TGTGCCAGCAGTTACTTGGGGGATGAGACCCAGTACTTC. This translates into CASSYLGDETQYF.

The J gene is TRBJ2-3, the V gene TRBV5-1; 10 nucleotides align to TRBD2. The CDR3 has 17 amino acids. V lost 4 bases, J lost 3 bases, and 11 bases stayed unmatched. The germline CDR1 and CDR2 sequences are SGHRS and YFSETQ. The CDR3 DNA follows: TGCGCCAGCAGCGAACCCACCGGGACTAGCGCAACAGATACGCAGTATTTT. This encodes CASSEPTGTSATDTQYF.

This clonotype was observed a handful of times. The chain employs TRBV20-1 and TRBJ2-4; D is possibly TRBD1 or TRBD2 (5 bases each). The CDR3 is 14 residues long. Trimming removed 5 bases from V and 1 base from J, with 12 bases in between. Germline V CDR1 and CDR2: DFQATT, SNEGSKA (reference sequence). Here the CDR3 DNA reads TGCAGTGCTGCCCCAGGGACGGCCAAAAACATTCAGTACTTC. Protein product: CSAAPGTAKNIQYF.

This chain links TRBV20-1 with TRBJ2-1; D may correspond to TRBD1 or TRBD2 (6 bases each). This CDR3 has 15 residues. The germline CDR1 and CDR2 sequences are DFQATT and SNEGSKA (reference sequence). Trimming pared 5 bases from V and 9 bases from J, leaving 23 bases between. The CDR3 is CSALRGGITWGEQFF. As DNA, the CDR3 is TGCAGTGCTCTCAGAGGGGGGATTACCTGGGGTGAGCAGTTCTTC.

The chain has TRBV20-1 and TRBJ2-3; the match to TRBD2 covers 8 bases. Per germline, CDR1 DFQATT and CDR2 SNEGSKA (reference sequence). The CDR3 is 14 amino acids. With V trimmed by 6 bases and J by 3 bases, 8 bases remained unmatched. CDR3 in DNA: TGCAGTGCCACAGCGGGGGAGGGGACAGATACGCAGTATTTT. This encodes CSATAGEGTDTQYF.